Presented here are 20 T cell receptor beta chains from one specimen sequenced in a study of shared clonotypes between healthy human individuals. Some clones are missing from TCRdb's copy, which holds only in-frame ones; the method was immunoSEQ multiplex PCR. Of millions of clones in the sample, approximately 94% were seen once. Sequencing was carried out using naive CD4+ T cells sorted from blood. Subset noted: CD45RA+ positively selected. The receptors were sampled from a man between 18 and 29 years old in good health.

The gene calls are TRBV4-1 and TRBJ2-2, with 8 bases aligning to TRBD1. This CDR3 region has 18 residues. CDR1 MGHRA and CDR2 YSYEKL come from the germline V gene. The J segment lost 3 bases and the V segment lost 2 bases, leaving 11 bases of the junction unmatched. The CDR3 sequence is CASSQFRSDRVDTGELFF. For the CDR3, the DNA is TGCGCCAGCAGCCAATTCCGGTCGGACAGGGTTGACACCGGGGAGCTGTTTTTT.

The chain joins TRBV11-2 to TRBJ1-2, with D possibly matching TRBD1 (6 bases). V was cut by 5 bases and J by 8 bases, with 18 bases left in between. The CDR3 is made up of 14 amino acids. Germline values: CDR1 SGHAT, CDR2 FQNNGV. The CDR3 DNA sequence: TGTGCCAGCAGCGCGACAGGATCCGGTGGGGGCTACACCTTC. Its protein product is CASSATGSGGGYTF.

The chain uses TRBV10-3 and TRBJ2-7, with 7 nucleotides matching TRBD2. The CDR3 has 13 amino acids. Germline values: CDR1 ENHRY, CDR2 SYGVKD. J lost 0 bases, V lost 7 bases, and 3 bases had no gene match. The CDR3 nucleotides are TGTGCCATCAAGCAGCGGGGCTCCTACGAGCAGTACTTC. The encoded protein is CAIKQRGSYEQYF.

The rearrangement joins TRBV28 to TRBJ2-7; either TRBD1 or TRBD2 may supply D (6 bases each). Trimming took 5 bases from V and 8 from J, leaving 13 bases between them. Germline lookup yields CDR1 MDHEN and CDR2 SYDVKM. The CDR3 sequence is 12 residues long. CDR3 loop: CASSPPGAQQYF. The CDR3 DNA follows: TGTGCCAGCAGTCCCCCGGGGGCCCAGCAGTACTTC.

V is TRBV28 and J is TRBJ2-3; unclear D gene. The CDR3 is 15 residues long. The germline V gene encodes CDR1 MDHEN and CDR2 SYDVKM. V lost 4 bases and J lost 1, with 12 bases in between. As DNA, the CDR3 is TGTGCCAGCAGTTCCATTGGGGTTGGCACAGATACGCAGTATTTT. Translated, it gives CASSSIGVGTDTQYF.

The chain couples TRBV5-1 to TRBJ2-5, with a possible D match to TRBD2 (6 bases). CDR1 is SGHRS, CDR2 YFSETQ, per germline. V was clipped by 4 bases and J by 6 bases, with 16 bases between them. The length of the CDR3 is 14 residues. Here the CDR3 DNA reads TGCGCCAGCAGCGGGTTCACGGGGGTGAAGACCCAGTACTTC. Translating it yields CASSGFTGVKTQYF.

The chain employs TRBV2 and TRBJ2-3; 8 bases map to TRBD2. The V gene end was trimmed by 7 bases and the J gene end by 2 bases; junction bases not matched to a gene: 17. The CDR3 sequence is 18 residues long. CDR1 SNHLY and CDR2 FYNNEI come from the germline V gene. CDR3 DNA sequence: TGTGCCAGCATTTCCATCAAGGAGGCTAGCGGGTACACAGATACGCAGTATTTT. Translating it yields CASISIKEASGYTDTQYF.

In its sample, this clone was seen a few times. The chain joins TRBV18 to TRBJ1-1, with a possible D match to TRBD1 (6 bases). Germline CDR1 is KGHSH and CDR2 is LQKENI. There are 17 residues in the CDR3. V was trimmed by 3 bases and J by 3 bases, leaving 20 bases between them. DNA for the CDR3: TGTGCCAGCTCACCCCCCCAGGGGCGCCTGTTTGACACTGAAGCTTTCTTT. Its translation: CASSPPQGRLFDTEAFF.

The V call is TRBV4-1, the J call TRBJ1-1, with D possibly TRBD1 on 5 matching bases. Per the germline V gene, CDR1 is MGHRA and CDR2 is YSYEKL. The V end lost 8 bases, the J end lost 5 bases, and 24 bases lay between the germline ends. The CDR3 is 16 residues long. The CDR3 spells CASVPLAGTSGTEAFF. As DNA, the CDR3 is TGCGCCAGCGTCCCTCTCGCCGGGACTTCAGGGACTGAAGCTTTCTTT.

The chain links TRBV5-1 to TRBJ2-3; D perhaps matches TRBD2 (6 bases). Trimming pared 4 bases from V and 6 bases from J, leaving 15 bases between. The germline V gene encodes CDR1 SGHRS and CDR2 YFSETQ. The CDR3 is made up of 14 amino acids. The CDR3: CASSAGLSQDTQYF. The DNA for the CDR3 is TGCGCCAGCAGCGCCGGACTAAGCCAGGATACGCAGTATTTT.

The chain employs TRBV6-4 and TRBJ2-2; D unresolved. This CDR3 comprises 13 residues. V gave up 6 bases and J gave up 1 base, with 6 bases separating them. The germline CDR1 and CDR2 sequences are MRHNA and SNTAGT. The CDR3 sequence: CASRSKNTGELFF. The CDR3 region has the DNA TGTGCCAGCAGAAGCAAGAACACCGGGGAGCTGTTTTTT.

The V gene is TRBV5-6, the J gene TRBJ1-1, with D unresolved. Per germline, CDR1 SGHDT and CDR2 YYEEEE. V was trimmed by 4 bases and J by 6 bases, leaving 16 bases between them. This CDR3 spans 14 amino acids. CDR3 sequence: CASSPGGGRAEAFF. In DNA, the CDR3 is TGTGCCAGCAGCCCGGGTGGAGGGAGGGCTGAAGCTTTCTTT.

The CDR3 protein is CASSLMSGSNTEAFF. The DNA for the CDR3 is TGTGCCAGCAGTTTAATGTCGGGTTCTAACACTGAAGCTTTCTTT. The chain links TRBV27 to TRBJ1-1, with D hard to call. The CDR3 is 15 amino acids. Germline V gene sequence: CDR1 MNHEY, CDR2 SMNVEV (reference sequence). V was clipped by 2 bases and J by 2 bases, with 12 bases between them.

This rearrangement joins TRBV10-2 to TRBJ1-3; possibly TRBD1 for D (5 bases). V gave up 9 bases and J gave up 0 bases, with 9 bases separating them. Germline assignment: CDR1 WSHSY and CDR2 SAAADI. There are 13 residues in the CDR3. CDR3 protein: CASGTGSGNTIYF. In DNA form, the CDR3 reads TGCGCCAGTGGGACGGGCTCTGGAAACACCATATATTTT.

The CDR3 here is CASSTRGGIQYF. The CDR3 DNA reads TGTGCCAGCAGCACGAGGGGGGGCATTCAGTACTTC. V and J are TRBV6-5 and TRBJ2-4, with D possibly being TRBD2 (7 bases). CDR3 length equals 12 residues. CDR1 and CDR2 from the germline V gene are MNHEY and SVGAGI. Between the trimmed V and J ends, which lost 6 bases and 9 bases, there was a span of 12 bases.

The genes are TRBV6-5 and TRBJ1-6; 7 bases fit TRBD1. V dropped 3 bases and J dropped 5; count of bases not matched to a gene: 7. The CDR3 sequence is 16 residues long. Germline CDR1 is MNHEY and CDR2 is SVGAGI. CDR3: CASSYTPGQHNSPLHF. Here the CDR3 DNA reads TGTGCCAGCAGTTATACGCCGGGACAGCATAATTCACCCCTCCACTTT.

On this clone itself: At the DNA level, this CDR3 is encoded by other sequences in the same sample as well. CDR3 sequence reads: CSVDRNEQFF. The CDR3 nucleotides read TGCAGCGTTGACAGAAATGAGCAGTTCTTC. This chain uses TRBV29-1 with TRBJ2-1, with D uncertain. The CDR3 has 10 amino acids. Germline assignment: CDR1 SQVTM and CDR2 ANQGSEA. V gave up 3 bases and J gave up 7 bases, with 4 bases separating them.

On this clone: The sample has other DNA sequences that encode this CDR3 too. The J gene is TRBJ1-6, the V gene TRBV30, with D possibly being TRBD1 (5 bases). Germline V gene lookup returns CDR1 GTSNPN and CDR2 SVGIG (reference sequence). The germline V and J ends were trimmed by 5 bases and 9 bases, with 14 bases remaining between them. The length of the CDR3 is 13 residues. This CDR3 is CAWGGQGGSPLHF. In DNA, the CDR3 is TGTGCCTGGGGAGGTCAGGGTGGTTCACCCCTCCACTTT.

The chain uses TRBV5-1 and TRBJ2-3, with D perhaps given as TRBD1 or TRBD2 (5 bases each). This CDR3 is built from 15 residues. V was clipped by 3 bases and J by 2 bases, with 13 bases between them. CDR1 is SGHRS and CDR2 is YFSETQ in the germline V gene. CDR3 sequence (DNA): TGCGCCAGCAGCTCGCCGGGACCCTCCACAGATACGCAGTATTTT. It codes for CASSSPGPSTDTQYF. Supplemented by reference TRBV5-1 and TRBJ2-3, the full variable domain reads KAGVTQTPRYLIKTRGQQVTLSCSPISGHRSVSWYQQTPGQGLQFLFEYFSETQRNKGNFPGRFSGRQFSNSRSEMNVSTLELGDSALYLCASSSPGPSTDTQYFGPGTRLTVL.

This sequence joins TRBV7-8 and TRBJ2-3; 10 bases map to TRBD1. CDR3 size: 17 residues. Germline V lookup: CDR1 SGHVS, CDR2 FQNEAQ. J gave up 1 base and V 2 bases, and 6 bases lay outside the gene matches. This chain's CDR3 is CASSLRGTGARTDTQYF. In nucleotides, the CDR3 is TGTGCCAGCAGCTTACGGGGGACAGGGGCCCGCACAGATACGCAGTATTTT.